Following are 3 T cell receptor beta chains from one sample sequenced in a study of cytomegalovirus exposure and HLA in healthy donors. Researchers ran the PCR with 60 Vbeta and 13 Jbeta primers. The assay was immunoSEQ multiplex PCR, and TCRdb's table has in-frame clones only and misses some. There are about 88,000 clones in the sample; 85% to 90% occur only once, and about 2.3% lies in the top ten. The sample consisted of PBMCs. The source is a man younger than 35 in good health and CMV-seronegative.

The chain has TRBV6-1 and TRBJ1-4, with 7 bases that match TRBD1. In germline, CDR1 is MNHNS, CDR2 SASEGT. Trimming removed 6 bases from V and 7 bases from J; junction bases left unmatched: 8. This CDR3 has 14 residues. In DNA form, the CDR3 reads TGTGCCAGCAGCCGACAGGGTGGGTTTGAAAAACTGTTTTTT. Protein product: CASSRQGGFEKLFF.

V gene TRBV6-5 combines with J gene TRBJ2-7; TRBD2 aligns across 12 bases. Trimming removed 7 bases from V and 4 bases from J; junction bases left unmatched: 8. The CDR3 has 15 amino acids. The germline CDR1 and CDR2 sequences are MNHEY and SVGAGI. CDR3 DNA: TGTGCCAGCACCCAACCGACTAGCGGGGGTTACGAGCAGTACTTC. Amino acids: CASTQPTSGGYEQYF.

This chain joins TRBV27 and TRBJ2-1; D gene uncertain. This CDR3 comprises 12 residues. V was clipped by 4 bases and J by 5 bases, with 6 bases between them. Germline CDR1 is MNHEY and CDR2 is SMNVEV (reference sequence). CDR3 nucleotide sequence: TGTGCCAGCAGTTCGCGGAACAATGAGCAGTTCTTC. Translated: CASSSRNNEQFF.